This T cell receptor (beta chain) was documented in a study of a mutant IDH1 vaccine in newly diagnosed glioma. Across the study: Treated patients, averaging approximately 40 years, were roughly 60% male and roughly 38% female. Patients previously underwent radiotherapy, temozolomide, or both, and most underwent both.

Profiled with immunoSEQ multiplex PCR; TCRdb holds only in-frame clones, not every one. The sample carries about 33,000 clones, about 88% recorded once. V was clipped by 3 bases and J by 0 bases, with 12 bases between them. This CDR3 spans 16 amino acids. Germline V gene sequence: CDR1 WSHSY, CDR2 SAAADI. Time point noted: baseline, week 1 (first vaccination visit). Treatment given: pre-vaccination baseline after standard-of-care therapy. The receptor was isolated from a middle-aged woman with glioma. The source was PBMCs, collected from a glioma patient treated with radiotherapy, temozolomide or both. The V gene is TRBV10-2, the J gene TRBJ2-4; TRBD2 is a possible D gene (6 bases). The CDR3 loop is CASSDYGGLAKNIQYF. CDR3 nucleotide sequence: TGCGCCAGCAGTGATTACGGGGGTCTAGCCAAAAACATTCAGTACTTC.